The 19 T cell receptor beta chains listed next were all sequenced from one sample in a study of neoadjuvant anti-PD-1 for oral cavity cancer. Using immunoSEQ multiplex PCR, the repertoire was profiled, and TCRdb retains in-frame clones only, with some absent. The sample contains 12,000 to 15,000 clones, 65% to 75% of which appear only once. The sample here was PBMCs, taken before nivolumab (anti-PD-1) treatment. The receptors come from a person aged 40-85 years with oral cavity squamous cell carcinoma.

The chain combines TRBV7-6 with TRBJ1-1, with D possibly being TRBD1 (5 bases). CDR3 length: 17 amino acids. V was pared by 5 bases and J by 0 bases, with 19 bases between. Germline CDR1 SGHVS, CDR2 FNYEAQ. The CDR3 sequence is CASSPHLRGGMNTEAFF. CDR3 nucleotides: TGTGCCAGCAGCCCGCATTTACGGGGGGGGATGAACACTGAAGCTTTCTTT. Drawing the rest from reference TRBV7-6 and TRBJ1-1, the complete variable domain is GAGVSQSPRYKVTKRGQDVALRCDPISGHVSLYWYRQALGQGPEFLTYFNYEAQQDKSGLPNDRFSAERPEGSISTLTIQRTEQRDSAMYRCASSPHLRGGMNTEAFFGQGTRLTVV.

The J gene is TRBJ1-1, the V gene TRBV12-1. TRBV12-1 is designated a pseudogene. This CDR3 comprises 18 residues. The CDR3 nucleotides are TGTGCCAGCAGCATGGCTTTGTGGGGCGAAGGGAGGAACACTGAAGCTTTCTTT. Its translation is CASSMALWGEGRNTEAFF.

This clone showed up just once. The chain uses TRBV19 and TRBJ2-5; unclear D gene. The CDR3 runs to 11 residues. Germline lookup yields CDR1 LNHDA and CDR2 SQIVND (reference sequence). Trimming stripped 2 bases from V and 2 bases from J, with 0 bases between. For the CDR3, the DNA is TGTGCCAGTAGTATACAAGAGACCCAGTACTTC. Its translation is CASSIQETQYF.

This chain connects TRBV4-1 to TRBJ1-4; 7 bases agree with TRBD1. Germline loops: CDR1 MGHRA, CDR2 YSYEKL. The CDR3 extends over 12 amino acids. J was trimmed by 11 bases and V by 2 bases; bases with no gene match: 2. CDR3 nucleotide sequence: TGCGCCAGCAGCCAAACAGGGGAGAAACTGTTTTTT. It is translated as CASSQTGEKLFF.

The rearrangement links TRBV11-2 to TRBJ1-1, with 9 bases fitting TRBD1. This CDR3 spans 15 amino acids. The V and J ends lost 2 bases and 4 bases, in that order; junction bases with no gene match: 5. Germline V lookup: CDR1 SGHAT, CDR2 FQNNGV. The CDR3 bases are TGTGCCAGCAGCTTACAACGGACAGGGGCCACTGAAGCTTTCTTT. Its protein is CASSLQRTGATEAFF.

This sequence joins TRBV6-6 and TRBJ1-1; no clear D. Per the germline V gene, CDR1 is MNHNY and CDR2 is SVGAGI (reference sequence). V was trimmed by 0 bases and J by 0 bases, leaving 2 bases between them. This CDR3 is 13 amino acids long. CDR3 region: CASSYSMNTEAFF. The CDR3 DNA reads as TGTGCCAGCAGTTACTCAATGAACACTGAAGCTTTCTTT.

The chain joins TRBV30 to TRBJ1-1, with D hard to call. The CDR3 extends over 15 amino acids. The ends were cut back, 4 bases at V and 5 bases at J, with 20 bases in the middle. Germline CDR1 GTSNPN, CDR2 SVGIG (reference sequence). The CDR3 region has the DNA TGTGCCTGGAATAAGGGAGCTGGCGTTGGAACTGAAGCTTTCTTT. This translates into CAWNKGAGVGTEAFF.

The chain recombines TRBV18 with TRBJ2-2; D is undetermined. The germline V gene has CDR1 KGHSH and CDR2 LQKENI. This CDR3 is built from 15 residues. Trimming removed 3 bases at V and 3 bases at J, with 11 bases between. CDR3 region: CASSPAKIDTGELFF. DNA for the CDR3: TGTGCCAGCTCACCGGCGAAGATAGACACCGGGGAGCTGTTTTTT.

The chain links TRBV6-1 to TRBJ2-7; 8 bases align to TRBD2. This CDR3 region has 13 residues. V lost 7 bases to trimming and J lost 5 bases; unmatched junction nucleotides: 7. The V gene's germline CDR1 is MNHNS and CDR2 SASEGT. The CDR3 spells CASNPGTRDEQYF. CDR3 in DNA: TGTGCCAGCAATCCCGGGACTAGAGACGAGCAGTACTTC.

The V call is TRBV5-1, the J call TRBJ2-5; tentatively, D is TRBD2 (6 bases). Trimming shortened V by 0 bases and J by 2 bases, and 11 bases separated the two germline ends. There are 15 residues in the CDR3. Germline V gene data show CDR1 as SGHRS and CDR2 as YFSETQ. CDR3 in DNA: TGCGCCAGCAGCTTGGGCGGGGTAAGGCAAGAGACCCAGTACTTC. Translating it yields CASSLGGVRQETQYF. The whole variable domain, remainder taken from reference TRBV5-1 and TRBJ2-5, is KAGVTQTPRYLIKTRGQQVTLSCSPISGHRSVSWYQQTPGQGLQFLFEYFSETQRNKGNFPGRFSGRQFSNSRSEMNVSTLELGDSALYLCASSLGGVRQETQYFGPGTRLLVL.

V is TRBV5-4 and J is TRBJ2-7, with 10 bases identical to TRBD2. CDR1 and CDR2 (germline): SGHNT, YYREEE (reference sequence). V was pared by 4 bases and J by 3 bases, with 4 bases of the junction left unmatched. The CDR3 has 14 amino acids. The CDR3 sequence is CASSLGTSDYEQYF. For the CDR3, the DNA is TGTGCCAGCAGCCTCGGGACTAGCGACTACGAGCAGTACTTC.

V is TRBV19 and J is TRBJ1-5; D perhaps matches TRBD1 (5 bases). V was trimmed by 3 bases and J by 0 bases, leaving 15 bases between them. CDR3 length: 17 residues. The germline V gene encodes CDR1 LNHDA and CDR2 SQIVND (reference sequence). As DNA, the CDR3 is TGTGCCAGTAGTATCCCGGGGGGGAGGGATAGCAATCAGCCCCAGCATTTT. It specifies CASSIPGGRDSNQPQHF.

The V call is TRBV5-6, the J call TRBJ2-7, with 15 bases lining up with TRBD2. Germline V CDR1 and CDR2: SGHDT, YYEEEE. V lost 2 bases and J lost 7; bases outside the gene matches: 4. The length of the CDR3 is 15 residues. CDR3 sequence (DNA): TGTGCCAGCAGCTTCCGGACTAGCGGGAGGGAAGAGCAGTACTTC. Its protein product is CASSFRTSGREEQYF.

This chain uses TRBV4-2 with TRBJ1-4; weak D call: TRBD1 (6 bases). Trimming shortened V by 1 base and J by 8 bases, and 17 bases separated the two germline ends. This CDR3 has 16 amino acids. Per germline, CDR1 LGHNA and CDR2 YNFKEQ. CDR3 DNA: TGTGCCAGCAGCCAAGGTGGGGGGCTGGGGGACGAAAAACTGTTTTTT. The encoded protein is CASSQGGGLGDEKLFF.

This clone has more than one count but fewer than ten. The genes are TRBV27 and TRBJ1-5; TRBD1 matches at 8 bases. Germline CDR1 and CDR2: MNHEY and SMNVEV (reference sequence). The CDR3 runs 14 residues. With 0 bases clipped from V and 7 bases from J, the junction kept 2 bases outside the gene matches. The CDR3 region is CASSLSTGAQPQHF. CDR3 coding DNA: TGTGCCAGCAGTTTATCGACAGGGGCCCAGCCCCAGCATTTT.

This clone was observed a handful of times. The chain is built from TRBV5-1 and TRBJ2-5; 8 nucleotides align to TRBD1. CDR3 size: 15 residues. Germline loops: CDR1 SGHRS, CDR2 YFSETQ. With 5 bases clipped from V and 1 base from J, the junction kept 7 bases outside the gene matches. In DNA form, the CDR3 reads TGCGCCAGCAGTTCCGACAGGGGCCCCCAAGAGACCCAGTACTTC. Translating gives CASSSDRGPQETQYF.

The V and J genes are TRBV27 and TRBJ2-3, with 7 bases aligning to TRBD1. Germline CDR1 reads MNHEY; CDR2 reads SMNVEV (reference sequence). V gave up 4 bases and J gave up 2 bases; unmatched junction bases: 6. The CDR3 runs to 15 residues. This CDR3 is CASSSYRGHTDTQYF. In DNA, the CDR3 is TGTGCCAGCAGTTCATACAGGGGCCACACAGATACGCAGTATTTT.

This clone has just one count. The chain links TRBV6-1 to TRBJ1-4; D call uncertain. The CDR3 runs 12 residues. Germline CDR1 MNHNS, CDR2 SASEGT. Trimming stripped 5 bases from V and 8 bases from J, with 9 bases between. In DNA, the CDR3 is TGTGCCAGCAGTCAGTCAAGGGAAAAACTGTTTTTT. Translated, it gives CASSQSREKLFF.

V gene TRBV6-5 combines with J gene TRBJ2-7, with a possible D match to TRBD1 (8 bases). Germline V gives CDR1 MNHEY, CDR2 SVGAGI. This CDR3 contains 15 residues. V lost 2 bases and J lost 4, with 15 bases in between. The CDR3 region is CASSYNRGGGYEQYF. The CDR3 coding sequence is TGTGCCAGCAGTTACAACAGGGGGGGAGGGTACGAGCAGTACTTC.